The clone carrying this TCR beta chain was seen only a few times. The antigen is unknown. The sample belongs to a study of beta chain features in type 1 diabetes. Study-wide points: Insertions at VDJ junctions were less frequent in type 1 diabetes patients. These patients also deleted more nucleotides at the same junctions. Whether TCRB rearrangement is influenced by HLA type was left unresolved in this analysis. There was a moderate but significant shortening of TCRB CDR3s in all four CD4+ subsets of Type 1 diabetes patients.

The study reverse transcribed the entire isolated RNA, so it sequenced expressed TCRB transcripts. Produced via immunoSEQ multiplex PCR; TCRdb's table is partial and in-frame only. The sample contains hundreds of thousands of clones, around 15% of which appear only once. Per germline, CDR1 MNHNS and CDR2 SASEGT. The trim removed 10 bases at V and 5 bases at J, leaving 10 bases unmatched. This CDR3 region has 14 residues. The sequencing input was naive CD4+ T cells from blood. The chain joins TRBV6-1 to TRBJ1-2; 10 bases are a match to TRBD1. This TCR derives from a man aged 18 to 35 with type 1 diabetes. In DNA form, the CDR3 reads TGTGCCATCACCAGGGACAGGGGTGGATATGGCTACACCTTC. Protein product: CAITRDRGGYGYTF.